These T cell receptor beta chains were read from a single sample in a study of blood T cell repertoires in COVID-19. This table comes from immunoSEQ multiplex PCR, and its TCRdb copy is limited to in-frame clones, with some not included. The sample records approximately 280,000 clones, more than 75% being singletons. The sample comprised peripheral blood. The receptors here all came from a woman in her twenties or thirties who had recovered from COVID-19. Each CDR3 is given with its conserved first and last residue. The D gene is left open where the match is weak. Size is omitted from some rows. Given values are once, few, many or a class for expanded clones.

TGTGCCAGCAGACAGGGACAGGGGGCTGGTGAGCAGTTCTTC | CASRQGQGAGEQFF | NA | TRBD1 | TRBJ2-1 | TRBV7-9
TGTGCCAGTATCCGGGACAGGGCTTGGGATGAGCAGTTCTTC | CASIRDRAWDEQFF | few | TRBD1 | TRBJ2-1 | TRBV2
TGTGCCAGCAGCCCGAGGATTAGCGGGAGGGTTGAGACCCAGTACTTC | CASSPRISGRVETQYF | NA | TRBD2 | TRBJ2-5 | TRBV9
TGTGCCACCAGTGAGAACAGGGGGATGGCTGAGCAGTTCTTC | CATSENRGMAEQFF | NA | TRBD1 | TRBJ2-1 | TRBV24-1
TGTGCCATCAGTTCCGGACAGGGACTTGCAACTAATGAAAAACTGTTTTTT | CAISSGQGLATNEKLFF | NA | TRBD1 | TRBJ1-4 | TRBV10-3
TGTGCCAGCACCGCGGGACTAGCGGGAGGGTCCTACAATGAGCAGTTCTTC | CASTAGLAGGSYNEQFF | NA | TRBD2 | TRBJ2-1 | TRBV5-6
TGTGCCAGCAGCTTAGTCGGGACAGCAGATACGCAGTATTTT | CASSLVGTADTQYF | NA | TRBD1 | TRBJ2-3 | TRBV7-2
TGTGCCAGCAGTAGCCTTTGGCAGGGGAAATCACCCCTCCACTTT | CASSSLWQGKSPLHF | NA | NA | TRBJ1-6 | TRBV28
TGCGCCAGCAGCCCCTCCATTCAAACCGGGACTAGCTACGAGCAGTACTTC | CASSPSIQTGTSYEQYF | NA | TRBD2 | TRBJ2-7 | TRBV4-1
TGTGCCAGCAGAGGGGGGGGTACTAATGAAAAACTGTTTTTT | CASRGGGTNEKLFF | NA | NA | TRBJ1-4 | TRBV6-5
TGTGCCAGTAGTGATCGGTACGAGCAGTACTTC | CASSDRYEQYF | NA | NA | TRBJ2-7 | TRBV19
TGTGCCAGCAGCTTGATCCTCGGGGGCTACACCTTC | CASSLILGGYTF | NA | NA | TRBJ1-2 | TRBV5-4
TGCGCCAGCAGCTTGTTTAGCGGGGGGCAGGTTGACAATGAGCAGTTCTTC | CASSLFSGGQVDNEQFF | NA | TRBD2 | TRBJ2-1 | TRBV5-1
TGTGCCAGCAGCCACGGGACTAGCGGGCAAGAGACCCAGTACTTC | CASSHGTSGQETQYF | NA | TRBD2 | TRBJ2-5 | TRBV3-1/TRBV3-2
TGCAGCGTTGAACCGACTGAAGCTTTCTTT | CSVEPTEAFF | NA | NA | TRBJ1-1 | TRBV29-1
TGTGCCAGCAGTTTAGGGGGGTTGGGCTCTGGAAACACCATATATTTT | CASSLGGLGSGNTIYF | NA | NA | TRBJ1-3 | TRBV28
TGTGCCAGCTCACAAGACAGGGTCTATGGCTACACCTTC | CASSQDRVYGYTF | NA | TRBD1 | TRBJ1-2 | TRBV18
TGTGCCAGCAGCTTAGGACAGGGGGGAGAGACCCAGTACTTC | CASSLGQGGETQYF | NA | TRBD1 | TRBJ2-5 | TRBV11-2
TGTGCCAGCAGCAGGGGACAGGGGGGCAGAACTACCTACAATGAGCAGTTCTTC | CASSRGQGGRTTYNEQFF | NA | TRBD1 | TRBJ2-1 | TRBV5-5
TGTGCCAGCAGCTTTGCAGGGAGGGGCACCGGGGAGCTGTTTTTT | CASSFAGRGTGELFF | NA | TRBD2 | TRBJ2-2 | TRBV7-6
TGTGCCAGCAGCCCATGGGTCAGGCAGGGCATGGGTGAGCAGTTCTTC | CASSPWVRQGMGEQFF | NA | NA | TRBJ2-1 | TRBV13
TGTGCCAGCAGGCCCGGGGAGCCTTTTTCACCCCTCCACTTT | CASRPGEPFSPLHF | NA | NA | TRBJ1-6 | TRBV7-2
TGTGCCAGCAGCTTGGGGACGGGGAGGGGTCAGCCCCAGCATTTT | CASSLGTGRGQPQHF | NA | NA | TRBJ1-5 | TRBV13
TGTGCCATCAGTGGGGACAGGGATCAGCCCCAGCATTTT | CAISGDRDQPQHF | NA | TRBD1 | TRBJ1-5 | TRBV10-3
TGTGCCAGCAGTGAAGGGAACAGGTACTCCTACGAGCAGTACTTC | CASSEGNRYSYEQYF | NA | NA | TRBJ2-7 | TRBV2
TGTGCCAGCAGTAAACAGGGGTCGCCCCAGCATTTT | CASSKQGSPQHF | once | TRBD1 | TRBJ1-5 | TRBV2
TGTGCCAGCAGCACCCGAGGGGGCAGGCAAGAGACCCAGTACTTC | CASSTRGGRQETQYF | NA | TRBD1 | TRBJ2-5 | TRBV7-2
TGCGCCAGCGAGGGGGCGCGGGGCTACACCTTC | CASEGARGYTF | few | TRBD1 | TRBJ1-2 | TRBV4-1
TGTGCCAGCCGGGGACTATCCACCTACGAGCAGTACTTC | CASRGLSTYEQYF | NA | TRBD2 | TRBJ2-7 | TRBV2
TGTGCCAGCAGCTTAATCGCGGGAGGGCCAGGAGAGACCCAGTACTTC | CASSLIAGGPGETQYF | NA | TRBD2 | TRBJ2-5 | TRBV7-2
TGTGCCAGCAGGACTAGCGGGCCCTACAATGAGCAGTTCTTC | CASRTSGPYNEQFF | NA | TRBD2 | TRBJ2-1 | TRBV2
TGTGCCAGCAGCCGACAGGGGTTGAACACTGAAGCTTTCTTT | CASSRQGLNTEAFF | NA | TRBD1 | TRBJ1-1 | TRBV6-5
TGTGCCAGCAGCCTGGACAGGAGGGGCTACGAGCAGTACTTC | CASSLDRRGYEQYF | NA | NA | TRBJ2-7 | TRBV27
TGTGCCAGCAGCCCATTTACTAGCGGGACCGCAGATACGCAGTATTTT | CASSPFTSGTADTQYF | NA | TRBD2 | TRBJ2-3 | TRBV7-2
TGTGCCAGTAGTATTCCACCTACGAACACTGAAGCTTTCTTT | CASSIPPTNTEAFF | NA | NA | TRBJ1-1 | TRBV19
TGCGCCAGCAGCTTGGGCGGGATTCTAAGCAATGAGCAGTTCTTC | CASSLGGILSNEQFF | NA | NA | TRBJ2-1 | TRBV5-1
TGTGCCAGTAGTATAACAGTGAACACTGAAGCTTTCTTT | CASSITVNTEAFF | NA | NA | TRBJ1-1 | TRBV19
TGTGCCAGCTCACCTTCAGGGTCAGACAATGAGCAGTTCTTC | CASSPSGSDNEQFF | NA | NA | TRBJ2-1 | TRBV18
TGCAGCGCCCAGGGGGCAGGGGACACCGGGGAGCTGTTTTTT | CSAQGAGDTGELFF | few | TRBD1 | TRBJ2-2 | TRBV29-1
TGTGCTAGTGGTTTGGTACAAAAAGGGGCTGGTGGCTACACCTTC | CASGLVQKGAGGYTF | NA | NA | TRBJ1-2 | TRBV12-5
TGCGCCAGCAGCTTATCCGGGGGAACACAAGAGACCCAGTACTTC | CASSLSGGTQETQYF | NA | NA | TRBJ2-5 | TRBV5-1
TGTGCCAGCAGTTCCACCAGGGGCGCTGAAGCTTTCTTT | CASSSTRGAEAFF | once | NA | TRBJ1-1 | TRBV12-3/TRBV12-4
TGCAGCGTTGGACAGGCTCAAGAGACCCAGTACTTC | CSVGQAQETQYF | NA | NA | TRBJ2-5 | TRBV29-1
TGCGCCAGCAGCGACCAGGGATCGAACACTGAAGCTTTCTTT | CASSDQGSNTEAFF | NA | NA | TRBJ1-1 | TRBV5-1
TGTGCCAGCAGAAGGACAGGACGATACGAGCAGTACTTC | CASRRTGRYEQYF | NA | TRBD1 | TRBJ2-7 | TRBV27
TGCGCCAGCAGCCAAGAAAGGGGCCAAGAGACCCAGTACTTC | CASSQERGQETQYF | NA | NA | TRBJ2-5 | TRBV4-1
TGCGCCAGCAGCCAAATCCAGCGGGAGGGAGATGAGCAGTTCTTC | CASSQIQREGDEQFF | NA | TRBD2 | TRBJ2-1 | TRBV4-1
TGTGCCAGCAGCGTAGGTCAATGGTCGGACAGCAAACTAGGTGAGCAGTTCTTC | CASSVGQWSDSKLGEQFF | once | NA | TRBJ2-1 | TRBV9
TGCGCCAGCAGCTTTGGCAGGGCGAACACTGAAGCTTTCTTT | CASSFGRANTEAFF | NA | NA | TRBJ1-1 | TRBV5-1